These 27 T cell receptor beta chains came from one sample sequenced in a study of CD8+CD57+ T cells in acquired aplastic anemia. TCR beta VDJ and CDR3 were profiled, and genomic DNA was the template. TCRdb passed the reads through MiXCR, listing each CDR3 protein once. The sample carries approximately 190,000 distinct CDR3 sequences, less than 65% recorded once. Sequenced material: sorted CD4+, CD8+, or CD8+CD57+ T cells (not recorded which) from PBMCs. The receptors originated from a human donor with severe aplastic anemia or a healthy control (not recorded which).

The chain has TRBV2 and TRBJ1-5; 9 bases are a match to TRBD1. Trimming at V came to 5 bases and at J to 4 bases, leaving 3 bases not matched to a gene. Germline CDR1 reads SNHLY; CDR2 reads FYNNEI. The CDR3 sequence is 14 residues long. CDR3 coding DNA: TGTGCCAGCAGTAGGGGGACAGGGAATCAGCCCCAGCATTTT. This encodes CASSRGTGNQPQHF.

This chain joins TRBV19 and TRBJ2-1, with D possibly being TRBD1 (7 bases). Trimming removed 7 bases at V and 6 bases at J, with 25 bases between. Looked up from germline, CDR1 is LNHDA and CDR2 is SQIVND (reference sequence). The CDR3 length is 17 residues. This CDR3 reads CASMPRHLRQGGNEQFF. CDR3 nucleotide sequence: TGTGCCAGTATGCCCCGGCACCTGAGACAGGGAGGCAATGAGCAGTTCTTC.

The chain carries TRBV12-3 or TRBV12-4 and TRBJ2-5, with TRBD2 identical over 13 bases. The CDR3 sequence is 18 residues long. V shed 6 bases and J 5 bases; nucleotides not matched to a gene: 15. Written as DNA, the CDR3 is TGTGCCAGCAGCCTACGGGGACTAGCGGGAACCTACCGTGAGACCCAGTACTTC. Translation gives CASSLRGLAGTYRETQYF.

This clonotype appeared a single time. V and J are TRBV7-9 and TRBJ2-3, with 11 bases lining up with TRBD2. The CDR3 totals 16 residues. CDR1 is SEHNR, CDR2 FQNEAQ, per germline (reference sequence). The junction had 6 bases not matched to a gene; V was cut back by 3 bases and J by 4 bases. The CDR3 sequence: CASSFSGRVFADTQYF. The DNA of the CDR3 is TGTGCCAGCAGCTTTAGCGGGAGGGTGTTCGCAGATACGCAGTATTTT.

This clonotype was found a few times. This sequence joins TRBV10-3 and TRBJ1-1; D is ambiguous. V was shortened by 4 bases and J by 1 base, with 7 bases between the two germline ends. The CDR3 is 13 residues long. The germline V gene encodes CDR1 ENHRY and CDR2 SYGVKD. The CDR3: CAISGQENTEAFF. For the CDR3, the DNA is TGTGCCATCAGTGGCCAGGAGAACACTGAAGCTTTCTTT.

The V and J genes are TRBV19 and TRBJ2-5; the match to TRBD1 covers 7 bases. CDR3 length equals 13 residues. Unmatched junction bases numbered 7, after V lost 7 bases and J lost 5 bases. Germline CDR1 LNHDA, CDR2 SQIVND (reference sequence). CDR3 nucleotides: TGTGCCAGTATGGGACAGTTCGGGGAGACCCAGTACTTC. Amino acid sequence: CASMGQFGETQYF.

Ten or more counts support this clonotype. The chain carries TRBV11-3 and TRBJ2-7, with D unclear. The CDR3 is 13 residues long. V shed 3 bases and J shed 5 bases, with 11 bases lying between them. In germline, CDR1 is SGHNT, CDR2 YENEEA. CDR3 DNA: TGTGCCAGCAGCTTGGACGGCGTCCACGAGCAGTACTTC. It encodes CASSLDGVHEQYF.

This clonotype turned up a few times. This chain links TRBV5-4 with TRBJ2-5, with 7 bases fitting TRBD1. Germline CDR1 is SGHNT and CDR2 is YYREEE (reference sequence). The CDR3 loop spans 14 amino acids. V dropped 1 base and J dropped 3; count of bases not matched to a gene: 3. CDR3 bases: TGTGCCAGCAGCTTGAGGGACAGTGAAGAGACCCAGTACTTC. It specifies CASSLRDSEETQYF. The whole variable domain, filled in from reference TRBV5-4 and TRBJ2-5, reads ETGVTQSPTHLIKTRGQQVTLRCSSQSGHNTVSWYQQALGQGPQFIFQYYREEENGRGNFPPRFSGLQFPNYSSELNVNALELDDSALYLCASSLRDSEETQYFGPGTRLLVL.

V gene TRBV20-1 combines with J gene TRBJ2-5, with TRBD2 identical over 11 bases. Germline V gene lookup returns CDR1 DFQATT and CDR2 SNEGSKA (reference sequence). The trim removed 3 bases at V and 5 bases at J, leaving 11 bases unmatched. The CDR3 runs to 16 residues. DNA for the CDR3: TGCAGTGCTAGTTCACTAGCGGGAGTGGGGGGGGAGACCCAGTACTTC. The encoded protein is CSASSLAGVGGETQYF.

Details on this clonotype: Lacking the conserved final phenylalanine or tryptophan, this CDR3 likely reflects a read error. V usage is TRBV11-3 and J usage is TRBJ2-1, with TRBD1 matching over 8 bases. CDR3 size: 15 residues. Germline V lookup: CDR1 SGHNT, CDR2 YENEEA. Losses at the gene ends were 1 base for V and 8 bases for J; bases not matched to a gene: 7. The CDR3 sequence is CASSLAGGDWYEQFL. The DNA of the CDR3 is TGTGCCAGCAGCTTAGCAGGGGGCGATTGGTATGAGCAGTTCCTC.

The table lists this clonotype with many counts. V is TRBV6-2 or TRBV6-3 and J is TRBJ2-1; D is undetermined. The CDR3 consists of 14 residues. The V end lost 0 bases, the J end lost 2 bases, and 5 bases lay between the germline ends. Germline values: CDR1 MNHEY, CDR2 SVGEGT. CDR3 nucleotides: TGTGCCAGCAGTTACTCGGGGACCTACAATGAGCAGTTCTTC. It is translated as CASSYSGTYNEQFF.

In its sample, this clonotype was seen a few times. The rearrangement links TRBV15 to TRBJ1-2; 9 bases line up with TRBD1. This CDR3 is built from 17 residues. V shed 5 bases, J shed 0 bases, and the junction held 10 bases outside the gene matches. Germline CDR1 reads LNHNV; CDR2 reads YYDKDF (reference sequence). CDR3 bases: TGTGCCACCAGCGGGACCGGACAGGGGATAACTAACTATGGCTACACCTTC. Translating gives CATSGTGQGITNYGYTF. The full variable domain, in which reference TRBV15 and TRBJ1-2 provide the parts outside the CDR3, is DAMVIQNPRYQVTQFGKPVTLSCSQTLNHNVMYWYQQKSSQAPKLLFHYYDKDFNNEADTPDNFQSRRPNTSFCFLDIRSPGLGDTAMYLCATSGTGQGITNYGYTFGSGTRLTVV.

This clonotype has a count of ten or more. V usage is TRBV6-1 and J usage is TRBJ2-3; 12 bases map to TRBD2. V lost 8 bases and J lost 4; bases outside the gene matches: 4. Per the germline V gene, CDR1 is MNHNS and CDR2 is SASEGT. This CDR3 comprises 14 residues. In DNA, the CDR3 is TGTGCCAGCTCTAGCGGGGGGGCGTCAGATACGCAGTATTTT. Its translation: CASSSGGASDTQYF.

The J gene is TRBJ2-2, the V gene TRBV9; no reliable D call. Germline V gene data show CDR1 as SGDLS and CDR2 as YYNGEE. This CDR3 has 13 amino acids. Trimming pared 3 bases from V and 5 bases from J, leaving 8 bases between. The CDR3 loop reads CASSARRTGELFF. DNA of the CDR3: TGTGCCAGCAGCGCAAGAAGGACCGGGGAGCTGTTTTTT.

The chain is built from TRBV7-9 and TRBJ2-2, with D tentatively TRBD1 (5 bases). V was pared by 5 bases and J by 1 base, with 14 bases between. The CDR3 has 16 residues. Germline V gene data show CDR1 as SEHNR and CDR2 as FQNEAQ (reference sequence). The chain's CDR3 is CASSPLGVLNTGELFF. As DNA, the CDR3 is TGTGCCAGCAGCCCCTTAGGGGTATTGAACACCGGGGAGCTGTTTTTT.

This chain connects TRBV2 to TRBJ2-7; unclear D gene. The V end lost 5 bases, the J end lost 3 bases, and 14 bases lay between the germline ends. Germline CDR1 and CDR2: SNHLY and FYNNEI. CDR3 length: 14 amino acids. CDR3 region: CASSFQSAVYEQYF. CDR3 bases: TGTGCCAGCAGTTTTCAGTCAGCCGTCTACGAGCAGTACTTC.

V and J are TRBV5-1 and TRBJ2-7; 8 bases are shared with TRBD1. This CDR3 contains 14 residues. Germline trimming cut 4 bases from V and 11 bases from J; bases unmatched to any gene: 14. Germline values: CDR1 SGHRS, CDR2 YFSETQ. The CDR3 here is CASSPDRTGRYEYF. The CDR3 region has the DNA TGCGCCAGCAGCCCAGACCGGACAGGGAGGTATGAGTACTTC.

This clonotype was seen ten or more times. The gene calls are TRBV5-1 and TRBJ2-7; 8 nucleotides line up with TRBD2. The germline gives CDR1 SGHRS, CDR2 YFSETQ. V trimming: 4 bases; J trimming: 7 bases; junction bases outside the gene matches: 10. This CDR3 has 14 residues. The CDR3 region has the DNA TGCGCCAGCAGCATCGCGGGGGGACTGCCAGAGCAGTACTTC. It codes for CASSIAGGLPEQYF.

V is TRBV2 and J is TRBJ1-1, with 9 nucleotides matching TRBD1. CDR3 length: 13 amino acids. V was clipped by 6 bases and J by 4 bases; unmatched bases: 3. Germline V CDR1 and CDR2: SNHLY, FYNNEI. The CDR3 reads CASREDRGTEAFF. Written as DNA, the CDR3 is TGTGCCAGCAGGGAGGACAGGGGCACTGAAGCTTTCTTT.

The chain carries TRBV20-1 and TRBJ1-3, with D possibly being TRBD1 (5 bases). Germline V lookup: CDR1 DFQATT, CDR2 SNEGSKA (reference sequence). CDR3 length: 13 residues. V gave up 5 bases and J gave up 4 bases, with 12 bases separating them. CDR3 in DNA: TGCAGTGCTCCCCTGGGGGTAGGAAACACCATATATTTT. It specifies CSAPLGVGNTIYF.

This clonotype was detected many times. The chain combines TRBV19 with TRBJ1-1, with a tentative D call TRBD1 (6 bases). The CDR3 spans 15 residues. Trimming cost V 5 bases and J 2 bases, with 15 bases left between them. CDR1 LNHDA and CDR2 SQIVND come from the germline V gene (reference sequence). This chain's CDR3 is CASSPWGGGNTEAFF. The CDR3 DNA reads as TGTGCCAGTAGTCCTTGGGGGGGGGGCAACACTGAAGCTTTCTTT.

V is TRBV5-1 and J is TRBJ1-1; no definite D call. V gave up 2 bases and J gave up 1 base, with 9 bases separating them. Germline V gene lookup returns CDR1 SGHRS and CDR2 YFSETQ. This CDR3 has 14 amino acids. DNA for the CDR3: TGCGCCAGCAGCTTCCATACTCCGAACACTGAAGCTTTCTTT. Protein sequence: CASSFHTPNTEAFF.

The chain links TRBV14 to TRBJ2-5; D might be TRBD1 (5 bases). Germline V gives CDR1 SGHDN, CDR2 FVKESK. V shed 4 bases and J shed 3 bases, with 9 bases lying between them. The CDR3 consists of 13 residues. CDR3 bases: TGTGCCAGCAGCCGTCTAGGGGAAGAGACCCAGTACTTC. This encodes CASSRLGEETQYF.

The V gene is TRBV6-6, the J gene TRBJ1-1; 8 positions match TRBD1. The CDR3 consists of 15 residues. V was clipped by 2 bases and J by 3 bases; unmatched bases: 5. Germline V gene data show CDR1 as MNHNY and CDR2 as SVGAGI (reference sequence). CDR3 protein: CASSYRGQADTEAFF. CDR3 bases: TGTGCCAGCAGTTACCGGGGACAGGCGGACACTGAAGCTTTCTTT.

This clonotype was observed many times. The CDR3 DNA is TGCGCCAGCAGCTTGTCTGGGGGCGGCACTGAAGCTTTCTTT. This gives the protein CASSLSGGGTEAFF. The chain combines TRBV5-1 with TRBJ1-1, with a possible D match to TRBD1 (6 bases). Germline CDR1 and CDR2: SGHRS and YFSETQ. The CDR3 is 14 amino acids. With 1 base removed from V and 4 bases from J, the gap between germline ends came to 11 bases.

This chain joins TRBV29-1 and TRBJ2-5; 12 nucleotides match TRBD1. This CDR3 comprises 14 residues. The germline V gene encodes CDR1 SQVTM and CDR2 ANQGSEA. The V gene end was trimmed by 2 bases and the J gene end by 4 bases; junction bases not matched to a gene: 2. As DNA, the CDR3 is TGCAGCGTTGAACGGGACAGGGGGCGAGAGACCCAGTACTTC. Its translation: CSVERDRGRETQYF.

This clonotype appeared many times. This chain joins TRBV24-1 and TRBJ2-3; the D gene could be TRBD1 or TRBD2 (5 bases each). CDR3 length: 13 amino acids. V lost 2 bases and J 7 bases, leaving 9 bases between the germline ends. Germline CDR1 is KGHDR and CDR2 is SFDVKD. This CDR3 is CATSDSGHYTQYF. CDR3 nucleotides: TGTGCCACCAGTGATTCGGGGCACTATACGCAGTATTTT.